The 27 T cell receptor beta chains below all came from one sample that was sequenced in a study of T-cell reconstitution after alpha-beta-depleted transplantation in children. During its preparation, the TCRbeta library received unique molecular identifiers. TCRdb recomputed calls from the PCR reads with MiXCR, one row per CDR3 protein. The sample carries about 610,000 distinct CDR3 sequences, roughly a tenth recorded once. The specimen comprised PBMCs from the stem cell graft donor, sampled from the stem cell graft. These receptors were collected from a human donor who donated a stem cell graft to a child with acute myeloid leukemia.

Only a few counts were recorded for this clonotype. This chain connects TRBV5-1 to TRBJ1-1, with D possibly being TRBD1 (6 bases). CDR3 length: 14 amino acids. V gave up 4 bases and J gave up 4 bases, with 14 bases separating them. The germline V gene encodes CDR1 SGHRS and CDR2 YFSETQ. CDR3 DNA sequence: TGCGCCAGCAGCCCTTCGTGGGGGGCCACTGAAGCTTTCTTT. It translates to CASSPSWGATEAFF.

The rearrangement links TRBV21-1 to TRBJ2-3. TRBV21-1 is a pseudogene. CDR3 length: 16 residues. In DNA, the CDR3 is TGTGCCAGCAGCGAAAGCGCGCAGTACAACACAGATACGCAGTATTTT. Its protein is CASSESAQYNTDTQYF.

The chain is built from TRBV29-1 and TRBJ2-7, with 9 nucleotides matching TRBD2. The CDR3 contains 12 residues. The junction had 2 bases not matched to a gene; V was cut back by 1 base and J by 7 bases. From germline, CDR1 is SQVTM and CDR2 ANQGSEA. CDR3 amino acids: CSVEGLAGEQYF. CDR3 coding DNA: TGCAGCGTTGAAGGCCTAGCGGGGGAGCAGTACTTC.

This clonotype was picked up a small number of times. The chain links TRBV2 to TRBJ2-2; no definite D call. The CDR3 is made up of 15 amino acids. V was cut by 3 bases and J by 7 bases, with 15 bases left in between. Germline V CDR1 and CDR2: SNHLY, FYNNEI. CDR3 coding DNA: TGTGCCAGCAGTGATCGACTGGGATGGAGCGGGGAGCTGTTTTTT. This encodes CASSDRLGWSGELFF.

In this sample, this clonotype turned up a few times. The rearrangement links TRBV20-1 to TRBJ2-1; 7 nucleotides agree with TRBD2. Trimming took 1 base from V and 7 from J; bases not matched to a gene: 7. From germline, CDR1 is DFQATT and CDR2 SNEGSKA (reference sequence). The length of the CDR3 is 14 residues. The CDR3, as DNA: TGCAGTGCTAGAGTTGAGGGAGGGAGGAATGAGCAGTTCTTC. Protein product: CSARVEGGRNEQFF.

This clonotype has just a few counts. The chain couples TRBV10-3 to TRBJ1-4; TRBD1 matches at 7 bases. V gave up 4 bases and J gave up 3 bases; unmatched junction bases: 8. Germline CDR1 and CDR2: ENHRY and SYGVKD. The CDR3 runs 16 residues. The CDR3 loop reads CAISGQEGASNEKLFF. CDR3 in DNA: TGTGCCATCAGTGGACAAGAGGGGGCTTCTAATGAAAAACTGTTTTTT.

This clonotype has just a few counts. The V call is TRBV4-3, the J call TRBJ2-6, with D perhaps matching TRBD2 (7 bases). The V gene lost 0 bases and the J gene lost 4 bases, with 16 bases spanning the gap. CDR1 LGHNA and CDR2 YSLEER come from the germline V gene. This CDR3 contains 18 residues. The CDR3 sequence: CASSQDGGGGAGANVLTF. CDR3 in DNA: TGCGCCAGCAGCCAAGATGGGGGGGGCGGGGCCGGGGCCAACGTCCTGACTTTC.

This clonotype was seen only a few times. The CDR3 bases are TGTGCCAGCAGCTTCCCCGGACTAGCGGGCGCCAATGAGCAGTTCTTC. This gives the protein CASSFPGLAGANEQFF. J is TRBJ2-1 and V is TRBV7-9, with TRBD2 identical over 11 bases. This CDR3 is built from 16 residues. The germline V gene encodes CDR1 SEHNR and CDR2 FQNEAQ (reference sequence). The J segment lost 6 bases and the V segment lost 3 bases, leaving 7 bases of the junction unmatched. Full variable domain (rest looked up from reference TRBV7-9 and TRBJ2-1): DTGVSQNPRHKITKRGQNVTFRCDPISEHNRLYWYRQTLGQGPEFLTYFQNEAQLEKSRLLSDRFSAERPKGSFSTLEIQRTEQGDSAMYLCASSFPGLAGANEQFFGPGTRLTVL.

V is TRBV20-1 and J is TRBJ2-7, with TRBD2 matching 7 bases. The trim removed 5 bases at V and 3 bases at J, leaving 16 bases unmatched. CDR1 and CDR2 (germline): DFQATT, SNEGSKA (reference sequence). This CDR3 comprises 16 residues. This CDR3 is CSAFPIRAGAHYEQYF. Here the CDR3 DNA reads TGCAGTGCTTTTCCTATCCGGGCGGGAGCCCACTACGAGCAGTACTTC.

This clonotype occurred many times. The chain employs TRBV4-3 and TRBJ1-2, with D possibly TRBD1 on 5 matching bases. CDR3 length: 18 amino acids. Looked up from germline, CDR1 is LGHNA and CDR2 is YSLEER. V was pared by 2 bases and J by 6 bases, with 25 bases between. CDR3 DNA: TGCGCCAGCAGCCAACGCCTTTACTACACCATTCGAGGGGATGGCTACACCTTC. It specifies CASSQRLYYTIRGDGYTF.

On this clonotype itself: This clone may be a read error of a much larger clone one base away. The CDR3 protein is CACSFLAGGHQTYNEQFF. CDR3 bases: TGTGCCTGCAGTTTTTTGGCGGGAGGACACCAAACCTACAATGAGCAGTTCTTC. The rearrangement links TRBV6-4 to TRBJ2-1, with 8 bases aligning to TRBD2. The CDR3 totals 18 residues. CDR1 is MRHNA, CDR2 SNTAGT, per germline.

This clonotype has only one observation. The chain is built from TRBV18 and TRBJ2-7; D might be TRBD1 or TRBD2, each matching 5 bases. CDR1 and CDR2 (germline): KGHSH, LQKENI. The germline V and J ends were trimmed by 5 bases and 1 base, with 21 bases remaining between them. The CDR3 sequence is 17 residues long. CDR3 region: CASSASSGTPTSYEQYF. In nucleotides, the CDR3 is TGTGCCAGCTCAGCATCATCCGGGACCCCGACTTCCTACGAGCAGTACTTC.

This chain connects TRBV5-1 to TRBJ2-1, with 9 bases fitting TRBD2. The CDR3 runs 14 residues. The germline gives CDR1 SGHRS, CDR2 YFSETQ. The V gene end was trimmed by 4 bases and the J gene end by 7 bases; junction bases not matched to a gene: 6. In DNA form, the CDR3 reads TGCGCCAGCAGCCCGTTAGCGGGGGTGAATGAGCAGTTCTTC. Protein sequence: CASSPLAGVNEQFF. The full variable domain, rest sourced from reference TRBV5-1 and TRBJ2-1, is KAGVTQTPRYLIKTRGQQVTLSCSPISGHRSVSWYQQTPGQGLQFLFEYFSETQRNKGNFPGRFSGRQFSNSRSEMNVSTLELGDSALYLCASSPLAGVNEQFFGPGTRLTVL.

This clonotype was counted between two and nine times. For the CDR3, the DNA is TGCGCCAGCAGCTTGGACGAATTAAATGAAAAACTGTTTTTT. Translated: CASSLDELNEKLFF. The chain has TRBV5-1 and TRBJ1-4; D unclear. The V gene lost 0 bases and the J gene lost 5 bases, with 8 bases spanning the gap. Germline CDR1 and CDR2: SGHRS and YFSETQ. The CDR3 is 14 residues long.

This clonotype was observed a handful of times. In DNA form, the CDR3 reads TGTGCCAGCAGGCCCGGGACAGGGGGCGCCAGGAACACTGAAGCTTTCTTT. It encodes CASRPGTGGARNTEAFF. The chain uses TRBV7-9 and TRBJ1-1; TRBD1 aligns across 12 bases. The V segment lost 6 bases and the J segment 1 base; nucleotides outside the gene matches: 9. Germline V gene data show CDR1 as SEHNR and CDR2 as FQNEAQ (reference sequence). The CDR3 has 17 residues.

This clonotype came up a few times. This chain uses TRBV6-5 with TRBJ2-6; D remains ambiguous. The CDR3 is made up of 18 amino acids. The V end lost 3 bases, the J end lost 0 bases, and 15 bases lay between the germline ends. Germline loops: CDR1 MNHEY, CDR2 SVGAGI. CDR3 nucleotides: TGTGCCAGCAGTTATTATTACAGAGACCTCTCTGGGGCCAACGTCCTGACTTTC. This encodes CASSYYYRDLSGANVLTF.

The gene calls are TRBV7-9 and TRBJ1-1; possibly TRBD1 for D (5 bases). Trimming cost V 5 bases and J 2 bases, with 18 bases left between them. Germline V CDR1 and CDR2: SEHNR, FQNEAQ (reference sequence). The CDR3 is made up of 16 amino acids. As DNA, the CDR3 is TGTGCCAGCAGCGAACGGCGACAGATTATTAACACTGAAGCTTTCTTT. This encodes CASSERRQIINTEAFF.

This clonotype has ten or more counts. The chain has TRBV12-3 or TRBV12-4 and TRBJ2-3; D is unresolved. V was clipped by 7 bases and J by 0 bases, with 8 bases between them. The CDR3 spans 13 residues. Written as DNA, the CDR3 is TGTGCCAGCACAGGATTGAGCACAGATACGCAGTATTTT. Translating gives CASTGLSTDTQYF.

This clonotype occurred a few times. The V and J genes are TRBV20-1 and TRBJ2-1; 9 positions match TRBD2. The CDR3 is 15 residues long. The V segment lost 2 bases and the J segment 3 bases; nucleotides outside the gene matches: 5. Germline assignment: CDR1 DFQATT and CDR2 SNEGSKA (reference sequence). The CDR3 here is CSARPLAGHYNEQFF. The CDR3 DNA is TGCAGTGCTAGACCACTAGCGGGCCACTACAATGAGCAGTTCTTC.

Only a few counts were recorded for this clonotype. V is TRBV4-3 and J is TRBJ2-5; TRBD2 aligns across 11 bases. The germline V gene encodes CDR1 LGHNA and CDR2 YSLEER. V shed 0 bases, J shed 5 bases, and the junction held 8 bases outside the gene matches. The CDR3 consists of 17 residues. CDR3 sequence: CASSQEGLAGGGETQYF. The CDR3 nucleotides read TGCGCCAGCAGCCAAGAAGGCCTAGCGGGAGGTGGGGAGACCCAGTACTTC.

The chain employs TRBV27 and TRBJ2-1, with 10 bases identical to TRBD2. There are 16 residues in the CDR3. Germline CDR1 MNHEY, CDR2 SMNVEV (reference sequence). With V trimmed by 4 bases and J by 0 bases, 3 bases remained unmatched. CDR3 bases: TGTGCCAGCAGTTCTCTAGCGGGAGACTCCTACAATGAGCAGTTCTTC. Encoded protein: CASSSLAGDSYNEQFF.

The chain combines TRBV4-3 with TRBJ2-3; D is undetermined. In germline, CDR1 is LGHNA, CDR2 YSLEER. Between the trimmed V and J ends, which lost 0 bases and 3 bases, there was a span of 10 bases. The CDR3 totals 15 residues. This chain's CDR3 is CASSQEAKKTDTQYF. For the CDR3, the DNA is TGCGCCAGCAGCCAAGAGGCAAAGAAAACAGATACGCAGTATTTT.

This clonotype was counted many times. This chain connects TRBV4-3 to TRBJ2-7; the D is unclear. The CDR3 has 13 amino acids. CDR1 LGHNA and CDR2 YSLEER come from the germline V gene. V lost 1 base to trimming and J lost 3 bases, with 7 bases between them. CDR3 amino acids: CASSQGRRYEQYF. CDR3 sequence (DNA): TGCGCCAGCAGCCAAGGTCGTCGCTACGAGCAGTACTTC.

This clonotype was detected many times. V and J are TRBV12-3 or TRBV12-4 and TRBJ1-4; D unresolved. V gave up 0 bases and J gave up 3 bases, with 5 bases separating them. This CDR3 comprises 14 residues. The CDR3 nucleotides read TGTGCCAGCAGTTTAGCACGGGCTAATGAAAAACTGTTTTTT. Its protein is CASSLARANEKLFF.

This clonotype appeared a few times. V and J are TRBV7-2 and TRBJ2-5, with 9 bases that match TRBD2. V was clipped by 0 bases and J by 5 bases; unmatched bases: 7. Germline assignment: CDR1 SGHTA and CDR2 FQGNSA. The length of the CDR3 is 16 residues. The CDR3 DNA sequence: TGTGCCAGCAGCTTAGCCCCGGGACTAGCCTACGAGACCCAGTACTTC. Its protein product is CASSLAPGLAYETQYF. Full variable domain (rest looked up from reference TRBV7-2 and TRBJ2-5): GAGVSQSPSNKVTEKGKDVELRCDPISGHTALYWYRQSLGQGLEFLIYFQGNSAPDKSGLPSDRFSAERTGGSVSTLTIQRTQQEDSAVYLCASSLAPGLAYETQYFGPGTRLLVL.

This clonotype was found many times. The chain couples TRBV29-1 to TRBJ2-7; TRBD2 matches 7 bases. Losses at the gene ends were 7 bases for V and 0 bases for J; bases not matched to a gene: 9. The germline V gene encodes CDR1 SQVTM and CDR2 ANQGSEA. The CDR3 runs to 14 residues. The CDR3 DNA follows: TGCAGCGGCGGGGTGGGCGGGAGCTCCTACGAGCAGTACTTC. This gives the protein CSGGVGGSSYEQYF.

Ten or more counts support this clonotype. The genes are TRBV10-3 and TRBJ2-2; no clear D. Trimming removed 4 bases at V and 8 bases at J, with 11 bases between. CDR1 is ENHRY, CDR2 SYGVKD, per germline. CDR3 size: 13 residues. The CDR3 sequence: CAISAFHPGELFF. CDR3 nucleotides: TGTGCCATCAGTGCGTTCCACCCTGGGGAGCTGTTTTTT.